This T cell receptor beta chain was identified in a study of blood T cell repertoires in COVID-19. About the research overall: In each case, the material was cDNA or gDNA derived from T cells, B-cell-depleted T cells, or PBMCs.

Here immunoSEQ multiplex PCR was the method, and the copy in TCRdb shows in-frame clones only, minus some. The sample records 90,000 to 150,000 clones, 75% to 85% being singletons. The V gene end was trimmed by 4 bases and the J gene end by 10 bases; junction bases not matched to a gene: 12. Germline V lookup: CDR1 SGHDT, CDR2 YYEEEE. CDR3 length equals 14 residues. Input material: peripheral blood. The source is a human donor in a cohort sampled during active COVID-19. The rearrangement uses TRBV5-6 and TRBJ1-1, with TRBD1 matching 8 bases. The CDR3 region is CASSGQGLGALAFF. The CDR3 DNA sequence: TGTGCCAGCAGCGGACAGGGACTTGGTGCTCTAGCTTTCTTT.